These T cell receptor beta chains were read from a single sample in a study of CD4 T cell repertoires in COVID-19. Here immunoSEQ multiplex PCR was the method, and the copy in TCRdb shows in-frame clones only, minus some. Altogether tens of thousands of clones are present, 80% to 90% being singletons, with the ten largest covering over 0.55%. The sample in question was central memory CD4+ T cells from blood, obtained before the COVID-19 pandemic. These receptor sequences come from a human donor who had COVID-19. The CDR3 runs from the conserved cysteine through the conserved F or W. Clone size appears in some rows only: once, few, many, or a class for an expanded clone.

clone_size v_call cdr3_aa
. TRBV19 CATSQGEGGSYEQYF
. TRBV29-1 CSVERVGGTGELFF
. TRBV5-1 CASSLDSGGTRYEQYF
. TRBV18 CASSPSVSSTDTQYF
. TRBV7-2 CASSFRTRGKETQYF
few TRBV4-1 CASSLEEEAHTIYF
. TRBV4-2 CASSQGAVTYNEQFF
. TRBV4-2 CASSQGTSGNVGNEQFF
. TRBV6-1 CASSVRQGRGEQYF
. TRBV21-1 CASSGRDRGFPGELFF
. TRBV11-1 CASSLGLAATYEQYF
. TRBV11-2 CASSSSSGNEKLFF
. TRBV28 CASSTSATGGNGYTF
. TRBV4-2 CASSQALAGRDTQYF
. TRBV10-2 CATTDIMTVNEQFF
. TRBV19 CASSPPGLAGATQYF
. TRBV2 CASSVDRGAYGYTF
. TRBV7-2 CASSLVGSGPTDTQYF
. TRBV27 CASSRPSTGSTEAFF
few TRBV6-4 CASTRESGTRGGYTF
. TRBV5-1 CASSSSGLAGVEEQFF
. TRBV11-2 CASSLGPTGGTHEKLFF
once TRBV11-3 CASSRGTSGHEQFF